One sample yielded the 32 T cell receptor beta chains listed below, sequenced in a study of PD-1 blockade in classical Hodgkin lymphoma. The time point: cycle 4 day 1 (C4D1), after six to seven weeks of nivolumab. Each patient's relapse followed autologous stem cell transplantation, and brentuximab vedotin exposure varied. The table came from immunoSEQ multiplex PCR; TCRdb's copy has only in-frame clones and leaves some out. Here the sample spans around 65,000 clones, 87% being singletons. The sample was peripheral blood mononuclear cells (PBMCs), taken before the fourth cycle of nivolumab. Receptor source: a human donor with classical Hodgkin lymphoma.

The rearrangement links TRBV2 to TRBJ2-7; 7 nucleotides agree with TRBD1. Germline V gene sequence: CDR1 SNHLY, CDR2 FYNNEI. This CDR3 is 12 amino acids long. The V and J ends lost 6 bases and 6 bases, in that order; junction bases with no gene match: 5. DNA of the CDR3: TGTGCCAGCAGAACAGGGGAACGCGAGCAGTACTTC. This sequence encodes CASRTGEREQYF.

This clone was observed once. This CDR3 is CASTNFRRTGSYGYTF. The CDR3 nucleotides are TGTGCCAGCACCAATTTCCGCCGGACAGGGTCCTATGGCTACACCTTC. The chain combines TRBV28 with TRBJ1-2; 8 bases line up with TRBD1. With 7 bases clipped from V and 4 bases from J, the junction kept 14 bases outside the gene matches. Per germline, CDR1 MDHEN and CDR2 SYDVKM. The CDR3 contains 16 residues.

This clone was picked up a small number of times. The V gene is TRBV30, the J gene TRBJ1-1, with 7 bases aligning to TRBD1. V lost 1 base to trimming and J lost 0 bases; unmatched junction nucleotides: 2. Germline CDR1 is GTSNPN and CDR2 is SVGIG (reference sequence). The CDR3 is made up of 14 amino acids. CDR3 amino acids: CAWSEGALNTEAFF. CDR3 in DNA: TGTGCCTGGAGTGAGGGGGCGCTGAACACTGAAGCTTTCTTT.

There are a few counts of this clone. The chain has TRBV5-1 and TRBJ1-1; D not resolved. The length of the CDR3 is 15 residues. Germline values: CDR1 SGHRS, CDR2 YFSETQ. V was pared by 1 base and J by 1 base, with 11 bases between. The CDR3 is CASSLIADPNTEAFF. CDR3 DNA: TGCGCCAGCAGCTTGATAGCGGACCCGAACACTGAAGCTTTCTTT. Looking up the rest from reference TRBV5-1 and TRBJ1-1 gives the full variable domain: KAGVTQTPRYLIKTRGQQVTLSCSPISGHRSVSWYQQTPGQGLQFLFEYFSETQRNKGNFPGRFSGRQFSNSRSEMNVSTLELGDSALYLCASSLIADPNTEAFFGQGTRLTVV.

The genes are TRBV30 and TRBJ1-6; possibly TRBD1 for D (5 bases). CDR1 GTSNPN and CDR2 SVGIG come from the germline V gene (reference sequence). This CDR3 is 16 amino acids long. V was cut by 0 bases and J by 8 bases, with 17 bases left in between. In nucleotides, the CDR3 is TGTGCCTGGAGTGTCGAGGGGACTGGCATTGATTCACCCCTCCACTTT. The encoded protein is CAWSVEGTGIDSPLHF.

This chain joins TRBV6-1 and TRBJ2-7; no firm D call. The germline CDR1 and CDR2 sequences are MNHNS and SASEGT. V was cut by 8 bases and J by 5 bases, with 19 bases left in between. This CDR3 contains 14 residues. CDR3 amino acids: CASSGEAAVDEQYF. CDR3 DNA sequence: TGTGCCAGCTCTGGAGAGGCTGCGGTCGACGAGCAGTACTTC.

This clone is a singleton in its sample. The genes are TRBV5-1 and TRBJ1-1; tentatively, D is TRBD1 (6 bases). This CDR3 is built from 14 residues. Germline V gene lookup returns CDR1 SGHRS and CDR2 YFSETQ. Deletions cut 3 bases from V and 4 bases from J, with 13 bases between. The CDR3 loop reads CASSSLTGITEAFF. The CDR3 DNA sequence: TGCGCCAGCAGCTCGTTGACAGGCATCACTGAAGCTTTCTTT.

CDR3 DNA: TGTGCCATCCCCAAGGGGAAAATGAATGGCTACACCTTC. Translation gives CAIPKGKMNGYTF. V gene TRBV2 combines with J gene TRBJ1-2; TRBD1 is a possible D gene (5 bases). Germline V CDR1 and CDR2: SNHLY, FYNNEI. The V end was cut by 10 bases, the J end by 6 bases, with 18 bases between. This CDR3 contains 13 residues.

Only one count was recorded for this clone. V gene TRBV30 combines with J gene TRBJ1-6, with TRBD1 as a possible D gene (6 bases). Trimming stripped 0 bases from V and 5 bases from J, with 11 bases between. The CDR3 is made up of 15 amino acids. Germline V gene lookup returns CDR1 GTSNPN and CDR2 SVGIG (reference sequence). This chain's CDR3 is CAWSVTGANNSPLHF. The CDR3 DNA reads TGTGCCTGGAGTGTGACAGGCGCTAATAATTCACCCCTCCACTTT.

Only one count was recorded for this clone. The chain has TRBV10-1 and TRBJ2-5, with 11 bases identical to TRBD2. The CDR3 has 15 amino acids. J lost 4 bases, V lost 5 bases, and 6 bases had no gene match. The germline gives CDR1 WNHNN, CDR2 SYGVQD (reference sequence). This CDR3 is CASSPGLAGRETQYF. CDR3 coding DNA: TGCGCCAGCAGTCCCGGACTAGCGGGTAGAGAGACCCAGTACTTC.

The chain joins TRBV23-1 to TRBJ1-5; D is possibly TRBD1 (6 bases). TRBV23-1 is an ORF, and what it does is uncertain. Between the trimmed V and J ends, which lost 6 bases and 0 bases, there was a span of 15 bases. This CDR3 comprises 16 residues. The CDR3 protein is CASSNRTVNSNQPQHF. Here the CDR3 DNA reads TGCGCCAGCAGCAACAGGACAGTAAATAGCAATCAGCCCCAGCATTTT.

V gene TRBV10-1 combines with J gene TRBJ2-5, with D tentatively TRBD1 (5 bases). Germline loops: CDR1 WNHNN, CDR2 SYGVQD (reference sequence). This CDR3 spans 13 amino acids. With 6 bases removed from V and 7 bases from J, the gap between germline ends came to 15 bases. CDR3 amino acids: CASSEDIGWTQYF. The CDR3 coding sequence is TGCGCCAGCAGCGAGGACATCGGGTGGACCCAGTACTTC.

The chain is built from TRBV5-1 and TRBJ2-7; tentative D call: TRBD2 (6 bases). This CDR3 comprises 12 residues. The germline V and J ends were trimmed by 4 bases and 6 bases, with 11 bases remaining between them. Germline V gives CDR1 SGHRS, CDR2 YFSETQ. As DNA, the CDR3 is TGCGCCAGCAGCCTGGGGGGTGGCGAGCAGTACTTC. Translating it yields CASSLGGGEQYF.

This chain connects TRBV28 to TRBJ1-4, with a tentative D call TRBD1 (5 bases). CDR1 is MDHEN, CDR2 SYDVKM, per germline. The CDR3 has 15 amino acids. DNA for the CDR3: TGTGCTACGGGGACCTATTCTGGAGCTAATGAAAAACTGTTTTTT. The encoded protein is CATGTYSGANEKLFF.

The V gene is TRBV27, the J gene TRBJ2-3; possible D gene TRBD2, 5 bases. The CDR3 has 17 residues. Germline-derived CDR1 and CDR2 are MNHEY and SMNVEV (reference sequence). V lost 6 bases and J 4 bases, leaving 23 bases between the germline ends. CDR3 in amino acids: CASSPRRRAAIADTQYF. The CDR3 coding sequence is TGTGCCAGCAGCCCCAGGAGGCGGGCCGCCATCGCAGATACGCAGTATTTT.

This clone has just a few counts. The rearrangement joins TRBV16 to TRBJ1-1; tentatively, D is TRBD1 (5 bases). This CDR3 has 14 residues. Germline assignment: CDR1 KGHSY and CDR2 FQNENV. With 1 base removed from V and 4 bases from J, the gap between germline ends came to 10 bases. As DNA, the CDR3 is TGTGCCAGCAGCCAATATTCCGGGGCCACTGAAGCTTTCTTT. Its translation: CASSQYSGATEAFF.

The chain is built from TRBV4-2 and TRBJ2-3, with D unclear. Germline V CDR1 and CDR2: LGHNA, YNFKEQ. This CDR3 comprises 13 residues. The V and J ends lost 0 bases and 10 bases respectively, with 11 bases between them. The CDR3 spells CASSQDADTPQYF. DNA of the CDR3: TGTGCCAGCAGCCAAGATGCCGACACACCGCAGTATTTT.

The chain couples TRBV27 to TRBJ2-5; unclear D gene. The J call could be wrong; TRBJ2-7 is a better fit for the DNA end. The CDR3 has 14 residues. Germline-derived CDR1 and CDR2 are MNHEY and SMNVEV (reference sequence). CDR3: CASSLLGQDYEQYF. The CDR3 nucleotides read TGTGCCAGCAGTTTACTAGGGCAGGACTACGAGCAGTACTTC.

The chain carries TRBV4-2 and TRBJ2-5; TRBD2 aligns across 8 bases. From germline, CDR1 is LGHNA and CDR2 YNFKEQ. Trimming took 4 bases from V and 3 from J; bases not matched to a gene: 7. The CDR3 is made up of 15 amino acids. The CDR3 DNA follows: TGTGCCAGCAGCCGTGCGGGGGGACTGGAAGAGACCCAGTACTTC. It yields the protein CASSRAGGLEETQYF.

The rearrangement uses TRBV30 and TRBJ1-5, with no clear D. Germline CDR1 reads GTSNPN; CDR2 reads SVGIG (reference sequence). V was trimmed by 0 bases and J by 7 bases, leaving 10 bases between them. The CDR3 is made up of 13 amino acids. The CDR3 DNA follows: TGTGCCTGGAGTGTGGTTGGAACCCAGCCCCAGCATTTT. This sequence encodes CAWSVVGTQPQHF.

The gene calls are TRBV10-2 and TRBJ1-6; TRBD1 might be the D (5 bases). The germline gives CDR1 WSHSY, CDR2 SAAADI. CDR3 length: 13 residues. V was shortened by 8 bases and J by 9 bases, with 14 bases between the two germline ends. The CDR3 bases are TGCGCCAGCCCTCCAGGTGGGACTTCACCCCTCCACTTT. It is translated as CASPPGGTSPLHF.

The V call is TRBV19, the J call TRBJ2-2, with 10 nucleotides matching TRBD2. The germline gives CDR1 LNHDA, CDR2 SQIVND (reference sequence). The CDR3 has 18 residues. With V trimmed by 9 bases and J by 3 bases, 16 bases remained unmatched. CDR3 nucleotides: TGTGCCAGCCGAGGTTGGCTAGCGGGGGCAGGGTACACCGGGGAGCTGTTTTTT. This translates into CASRGWLAGAGYTGELFF. The whole variable domain, filled in from reference TRBV19 and TRBJ2-2, reads DGGITQSPKYLFRKEGQNVTLSCEQNLNHDAMYWYRQDPGQGLRLIYYSQIVNDFQKGDIAEGYSVSREKKESFPLTVTSAQKNPTAFYLCASRGWLAGAGYTGELFFGEGSRLTVL.

The chain couples TRBV6-4 to TRBJ1-5, with 12 bases matching TRBD1. Germline V gene data show CDR1 as MRHNA and CDR2 as SNTAGT. CDR3 length equals 18 residues. V gave up 5 bases and J gave up 0 bases; unmatched junction bases: 8. The CDR3 is CASSLTGQGAHSNQPQHF. CDR3 bases: TGTGCCAGCAGTCTTACGGGACAGGGGGCCCATAGCAATCAGCCCCAGCATTTT.

This clone was observed a single time. This chain uses TRBV19 with TRBJ2-1; TRBD2 aligns across 8 bases. The V and J ends lost 8 bases and 0 bases, in that order; junction bases with no gene match: 0. The CDR3 sequence is 13 residues long. CDR1 is LNHDA, CDR2 SQIVND, per germline (reference sequence). CDR3 in amino acids: CASRGGSYNEQFF. In nucleotides, the CDR3 is TGTGCCAGTCGGGGGGGCTCCTACAATGAGCAGTTCTTC.

The rearrangement uses TRBV5-1 and TRBJ2-3; 7 nucleotides match TRBD2. The trim removed 4 bases at V and 6 bases at J, leaving 11 bases unmatched. This CDR3 has 15 residues. Germline V lookup: CDR1 SGHRS, CDR2 YFSETQ. In DNA, the CDR3 is TGCGCCAGCAGCCTACCCAGCGGGGAGGCGGATACGCAGTATTTT. Its translation: CASSLPSGEADTQYF.

The rearrangement joins TRBV19 to TRBJ1-5, with 7 bases lining up with TRBD1. The CDR3 runs to 16 residues. The V gene's germline CDR1 is LNHDA and CDR2 SQIVND (reference sequence). J gave up 0 bases and V 7 bases, and 9 bases lay outside the gene matches. The CDR3 sequence is CASKPQGGYSNQPQHF. The CDR3 coding sequence is TGTGCCAGTAAACCCCAGGGGGGCTATAGCAATCAGCCCCAGCATTTT.

The rearrangement joins TRBV28 to TRBJ2-2; perhaps TRBD1 as D (6 bases). V lost 6 bases and J 8 bases, leaving 19 bases between the germline ends. The CDR3 contains 15 residues. CDR1 is MDHEN and CDR2 is SYDVKM in the germline V gene. CDR3 loop: CASSPRTTGTGELFF. CDR3 sequence (DNA): TGTGCCAGCAGCCCCAGAACGACCGGGACAGGGGAGCTGTTTTTT.

This clone has a single count. V and J are TRBV7-9 and TRBJ1-5, with D maybe TRBD1 (5 bases). Trimming removed 1 base from V and 5 bases from J, with 12 bases in between. There are 15 residues in the CDR3. Germline V CDR1 and CDR2: SEHNR, FQNEAQ (reference sequence). The CDR3 sequence is CASSLGGAGHQPQHF. The CDR3 DNA is TGTGCCAGCAGCTTAGGTGGGGCAGGGCATCAGCCCCAGCATTTT.

The rearrangement joins TRBV5-4 to TRBJ2-5; 10 bases agree with TRBD2. The CDR3 extends over 14 amino acids. Germline-derived CDR1 and CDR2 are SGHNT and YYREEE (reference sequence). V shed 5 bases and J 3 bases; nucleotides not matched to a gene: 4. The CDR3 is CASRAGTSEETQYF. The CDR3 nucleotides read TGTGCCAGCAGAGCCGGGACTAGCGAAGAGACCCAGTACTTC.

Only one count was recorded for this clone. CDR3 in amino acids: CASSVGWGEQYF. Written as DNA, the CDR3 is TGTGCCAGCAGCGTCGGGTGGGGCGAGCAGTACTTC. The chain has TRBV5-4 and TRBJ2-7, with unresolved D. Germline CDR1 SGHNT, CDR2 YYREEE (reference sequence). Deletions cut 4 bases from V and 6 bases from J, with 11 bases between. The CDR3 is made up of 12 amino acids.

The chain combines TRBV5-1 with TRBJ2-3; 7 bases are a match to TRBD2. The CDR3 sequence is 17 residues long. The germline V gene encodes CDR1 SGHRS and CDR2 YFSETQ. J was trimmed by 2 bases and V by 4 bases; bases with no gene match: 13. The CDR3 loop is CASSRAKLGDYTDTQYF. The CDR3 DNA follows: TGCGCCAGCAGCAGAGCAAAACTCGGGGACTACACAGATACGCAGTATTTT.

The chain uses TRBV5-1 and TRBJ1-2, with D uncertain. Germline CDR1 reads SGHRS; CDR2 reads YFSETQ. Trimming stripped 0 bases from V and 2 bases from J, with 5 bases between. This CDR3 spans 13 amino acids. CDR3 sequence: CASSLDTNYGYTF. CDR3 bases: TGCGCCAGCAGCTTGGACACCAACTATGGCTACACCTTC.